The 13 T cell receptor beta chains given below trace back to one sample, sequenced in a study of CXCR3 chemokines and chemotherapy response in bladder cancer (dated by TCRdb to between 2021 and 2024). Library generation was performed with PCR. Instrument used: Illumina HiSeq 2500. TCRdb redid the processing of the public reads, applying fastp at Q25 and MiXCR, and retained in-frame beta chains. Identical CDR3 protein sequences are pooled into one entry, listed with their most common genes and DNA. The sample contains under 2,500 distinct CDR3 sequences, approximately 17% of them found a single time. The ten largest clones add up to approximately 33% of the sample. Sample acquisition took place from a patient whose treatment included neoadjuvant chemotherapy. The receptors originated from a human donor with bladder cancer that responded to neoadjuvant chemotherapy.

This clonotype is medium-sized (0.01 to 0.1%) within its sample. The CDR3 sequence: CATSAGGTGGTYEQYF. The CDR3 nucleotides read TGTGCCACCAGTGCAGGTGGGACAGGGGGAACTTACGAGCAGTACTTC. The V call is TRBV24-1, the J call TRBJ2-7, with 11 bases aligning to TRBD1. This CDR3 is 16 amino acids long. Germline CDR1 and CDR2: KGHDR and SFDVKD. V lost 5 bases and J lost 4; bases outside the gene matches: 9.

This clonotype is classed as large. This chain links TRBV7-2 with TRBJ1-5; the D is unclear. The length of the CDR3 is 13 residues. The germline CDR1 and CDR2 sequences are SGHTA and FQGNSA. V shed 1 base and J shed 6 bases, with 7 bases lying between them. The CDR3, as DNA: TGTGCCAGCAGCTTAGACTTCTTTCAGCCCCAGCATTTT. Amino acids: CASSLDFFQPQHF. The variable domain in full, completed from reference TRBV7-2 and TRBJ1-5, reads GAGVSQSPSNKVTEKGKDVELRCDPISGHTALYWYRQSLGQGLEFLIYFQGNSAPDKSGLPSDRFSAERTGGSVSTLTIQRTQQEDSAVYLCASSLDFFQPQHFGDGTRLSIL.

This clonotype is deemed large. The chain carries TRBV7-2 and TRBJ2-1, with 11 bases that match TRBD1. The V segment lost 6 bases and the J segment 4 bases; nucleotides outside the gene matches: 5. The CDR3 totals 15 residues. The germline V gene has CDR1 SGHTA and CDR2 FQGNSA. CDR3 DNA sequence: TGTGCCAGCAGATGGACAGGGGGCGCGTACAATGAGCAGTTCTTC. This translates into CASRWTGGAYNEQFF.

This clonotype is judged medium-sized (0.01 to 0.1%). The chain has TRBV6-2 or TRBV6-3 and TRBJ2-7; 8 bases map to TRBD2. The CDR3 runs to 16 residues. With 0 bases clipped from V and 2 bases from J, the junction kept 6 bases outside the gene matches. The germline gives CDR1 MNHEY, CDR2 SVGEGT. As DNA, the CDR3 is TGTGCCAGCAGTTACTCGAAGCGGGAGCTACCCTACGAGCAGTACTTC. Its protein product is CASSYSKRELPYEQYF.

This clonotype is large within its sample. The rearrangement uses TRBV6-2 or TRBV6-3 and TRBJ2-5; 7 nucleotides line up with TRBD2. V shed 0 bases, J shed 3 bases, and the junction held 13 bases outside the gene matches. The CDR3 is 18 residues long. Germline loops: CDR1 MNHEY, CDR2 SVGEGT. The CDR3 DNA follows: TGTGCCAGCAGTTACTCGATTGGGGAGCGGGGAACGGAAGAGACCCAGTACTTC. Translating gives CASSYSIGERGTEETQYF.

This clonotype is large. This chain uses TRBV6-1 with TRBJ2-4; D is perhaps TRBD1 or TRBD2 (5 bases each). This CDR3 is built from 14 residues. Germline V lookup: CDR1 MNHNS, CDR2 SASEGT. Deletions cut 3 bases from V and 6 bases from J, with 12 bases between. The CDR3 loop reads CASSEVQGVNIQYF. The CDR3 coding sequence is TGTGCCAGCAGTGAGGTCCAGGGAGTAAACATTCAGTACTTC.

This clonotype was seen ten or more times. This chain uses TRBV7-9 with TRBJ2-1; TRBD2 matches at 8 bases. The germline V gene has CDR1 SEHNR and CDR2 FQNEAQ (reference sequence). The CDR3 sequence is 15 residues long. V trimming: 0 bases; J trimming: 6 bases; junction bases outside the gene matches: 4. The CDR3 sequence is CASSLAAGALNEQFF. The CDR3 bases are TGTGCCAGCAGCTTAGCAGCGGGAGCTCTCAATGAGCAGTTCTTC. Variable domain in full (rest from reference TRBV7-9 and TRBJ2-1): DTGVSQNPRHKITKRGQNVTFRCDPISEHNRLYWYRQTLGQGPEFLTYFQNEAQLEKSRLLSDRFSAERPKGSFSTLEIQRTEQGDSAMYLCASSLAAGALNEQFFGPGTRLTVL.

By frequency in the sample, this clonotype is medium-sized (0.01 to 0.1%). The DNA for the CDR3 is TGTGCCATCAGCCAGGAGACAGGGACCCAGGGGGAGCAGTACTTC. Translating gives CAISQETGTQGEQYF. V usage is TRBV10-3 and J usage is TRBJ2-7; 7 bases agree with TRBD1. CDR1 ENHRY and CDR2 SYGVKD come from the germline V gene. CDR3 length equals 15 residues. The ends lost 6 bases at V and 7 bases at J; junction bases unmatched: 15.

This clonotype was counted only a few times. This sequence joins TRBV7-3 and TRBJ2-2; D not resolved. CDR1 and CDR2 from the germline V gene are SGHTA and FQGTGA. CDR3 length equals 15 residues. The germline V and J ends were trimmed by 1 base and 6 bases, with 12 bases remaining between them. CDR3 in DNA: TGTGCCAGCAGCTTAAGCCCCGCAGGCGCCGGGGAGCTGTTTTTT. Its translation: CASSLSPAGAGELFF.

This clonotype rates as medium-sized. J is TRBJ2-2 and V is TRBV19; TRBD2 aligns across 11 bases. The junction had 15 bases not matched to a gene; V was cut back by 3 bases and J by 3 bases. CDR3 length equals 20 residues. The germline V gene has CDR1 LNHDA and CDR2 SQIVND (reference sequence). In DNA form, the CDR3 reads TGTGCCAGTAGTATCCAGTATTTGGGGGGACTAGCGGACTACACCGGGGAGCTGTTTTTT. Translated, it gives CASSIQYLGGLADYTGELFF.

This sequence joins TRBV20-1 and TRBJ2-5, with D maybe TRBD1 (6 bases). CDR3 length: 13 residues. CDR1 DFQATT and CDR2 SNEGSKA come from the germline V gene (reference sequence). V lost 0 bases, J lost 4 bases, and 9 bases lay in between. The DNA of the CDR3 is TGCAGTGCTAGAGAGAGCAGGGGAGAGACCCAGTACTTC. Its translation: CSARESRGETQYF.

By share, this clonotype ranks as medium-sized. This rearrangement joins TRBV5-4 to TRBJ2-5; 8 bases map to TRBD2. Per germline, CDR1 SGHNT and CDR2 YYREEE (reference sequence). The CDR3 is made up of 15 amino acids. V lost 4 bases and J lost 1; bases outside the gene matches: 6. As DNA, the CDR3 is TGTGCCAGCAGCCTTGGTGGGACTAGCCAAGAGACCCAGTACTTC. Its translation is CASSLGGTSQETQYF.

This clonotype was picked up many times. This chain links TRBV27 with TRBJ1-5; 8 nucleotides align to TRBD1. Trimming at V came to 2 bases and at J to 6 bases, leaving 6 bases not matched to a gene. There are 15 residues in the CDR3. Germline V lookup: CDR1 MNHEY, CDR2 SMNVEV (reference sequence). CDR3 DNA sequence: TGTGCCAGCAGTTTAGGTGGACAGGGCTTTCAGCCCCAGCATTTT. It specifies CASSLGGQGFQPQHF.